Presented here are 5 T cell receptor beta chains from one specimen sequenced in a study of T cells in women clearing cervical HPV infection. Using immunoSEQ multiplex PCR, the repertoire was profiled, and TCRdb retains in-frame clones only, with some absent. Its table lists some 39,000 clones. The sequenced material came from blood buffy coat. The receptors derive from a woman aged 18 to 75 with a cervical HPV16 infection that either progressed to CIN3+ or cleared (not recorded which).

CDR3 in amino acids: CASSTPDRSEKLFF. The CDR3 bases that were read are TGTGCCAGTAGCACCCCGGACAGATCAGAAAAA. This chain uses TRBV19 with TRBJ1-4; possible D gene TRBD1, 6 bases. The read finishes 3 residues shy of the CDR3 end, and the germline J gene is used to complete it. Trimming removed 6 bases from V and 8 bases from J, with 16 bases in between. The CDR3 runs to 14 residues. CDR1 is LNHDA and CDR2 is SQIVND in the germline V gene (reference sequence).

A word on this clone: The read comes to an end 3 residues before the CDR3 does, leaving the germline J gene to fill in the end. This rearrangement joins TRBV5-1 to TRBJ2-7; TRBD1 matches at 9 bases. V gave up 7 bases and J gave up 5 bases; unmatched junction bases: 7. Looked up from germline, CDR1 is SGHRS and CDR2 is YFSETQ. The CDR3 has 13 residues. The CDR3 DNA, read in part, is TGCGCCAGCCGTCCCGGGACAGGGAACGAG. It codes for CASRPGTGNE. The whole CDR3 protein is CASRPGTGNEQYF.

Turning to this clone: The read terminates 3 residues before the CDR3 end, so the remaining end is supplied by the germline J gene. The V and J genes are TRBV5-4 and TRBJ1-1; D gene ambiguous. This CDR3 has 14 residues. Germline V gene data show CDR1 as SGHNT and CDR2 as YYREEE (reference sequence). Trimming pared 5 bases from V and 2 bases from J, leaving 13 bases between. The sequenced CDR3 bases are TGTGCCAGCAGTCAAAACCGGGGTAACACTGAA. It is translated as CASSQNRGNTE. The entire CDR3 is CASSQNRGNTEAFF.

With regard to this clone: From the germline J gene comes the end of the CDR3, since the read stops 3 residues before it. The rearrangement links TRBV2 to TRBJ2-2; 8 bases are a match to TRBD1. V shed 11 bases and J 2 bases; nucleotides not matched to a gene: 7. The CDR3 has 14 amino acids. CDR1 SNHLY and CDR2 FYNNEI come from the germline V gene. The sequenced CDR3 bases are TGTGCCGGCTCGGGACAGGTCAACACCGGGGAG. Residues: CAGSGQVNTGE. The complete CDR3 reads CAGSGQVNTGELFF. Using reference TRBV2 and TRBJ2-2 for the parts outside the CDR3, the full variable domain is EPEVTQTPSHQVTQMGQEVILRCVPISNHLYFYWYRQILGQKVEFLVSFYNNEISEKSEIFDDQFSVERPDGSNFTLKIRSTKLEDSAMYFCAGSGQVNTGELFFGEGSRLTVL.

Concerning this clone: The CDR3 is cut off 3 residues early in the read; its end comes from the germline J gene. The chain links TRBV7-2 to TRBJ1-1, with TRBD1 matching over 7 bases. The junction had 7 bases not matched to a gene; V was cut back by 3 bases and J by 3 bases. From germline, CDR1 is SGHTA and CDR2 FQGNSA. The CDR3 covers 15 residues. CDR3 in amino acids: CASSFETGLDTEAFF. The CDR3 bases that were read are TGTGCCAGCAGCTTTGAGACAGGGTTAGACACTGAA. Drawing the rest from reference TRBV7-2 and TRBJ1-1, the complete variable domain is GAGVSQSPSNKVTEKGKDVELRCDPISGHTALYWYRQSLGQGLEFLIYFQGNSAPDKSGLPSDRFSAERTGGSVSTLTIQRTQQEDSAVYLCASSFETGLDTEAFFGQGTRLTVV.